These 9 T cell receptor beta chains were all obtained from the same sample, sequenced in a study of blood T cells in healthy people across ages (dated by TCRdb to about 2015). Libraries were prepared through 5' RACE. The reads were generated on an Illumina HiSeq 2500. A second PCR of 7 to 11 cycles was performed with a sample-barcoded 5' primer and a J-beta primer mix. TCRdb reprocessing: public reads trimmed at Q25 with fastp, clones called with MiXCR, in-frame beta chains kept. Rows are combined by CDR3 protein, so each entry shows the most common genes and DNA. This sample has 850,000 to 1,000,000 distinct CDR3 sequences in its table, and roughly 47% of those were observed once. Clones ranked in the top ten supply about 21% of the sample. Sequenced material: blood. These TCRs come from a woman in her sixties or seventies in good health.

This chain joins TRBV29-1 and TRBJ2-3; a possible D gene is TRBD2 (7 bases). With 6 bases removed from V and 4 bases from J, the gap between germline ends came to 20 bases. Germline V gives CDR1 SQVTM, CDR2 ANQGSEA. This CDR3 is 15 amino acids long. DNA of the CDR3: TGCAGCGTCGGCGGGGGACAAGGGGGACCAGATACGCAGTATTTT. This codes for CSVGGGQGGPDTQYF.

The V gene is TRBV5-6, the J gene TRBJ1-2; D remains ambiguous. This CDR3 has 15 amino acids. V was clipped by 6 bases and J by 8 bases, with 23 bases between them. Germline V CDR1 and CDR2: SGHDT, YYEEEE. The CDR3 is CASNEGRAIPGGYTF. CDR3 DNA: TGTGCCAGCAACGAAGGACGGGCCATTCCGGGGGGCTACACCTTC.

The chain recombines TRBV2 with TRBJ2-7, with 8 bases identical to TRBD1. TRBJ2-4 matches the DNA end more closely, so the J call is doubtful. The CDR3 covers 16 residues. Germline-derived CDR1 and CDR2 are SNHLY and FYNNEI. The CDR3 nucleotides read TGTGCCAGCAGGGAAAGGACAGGGTGGGCCAAAAACATTCAGTACTTC. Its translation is CASRERTGWAKNIQYF.

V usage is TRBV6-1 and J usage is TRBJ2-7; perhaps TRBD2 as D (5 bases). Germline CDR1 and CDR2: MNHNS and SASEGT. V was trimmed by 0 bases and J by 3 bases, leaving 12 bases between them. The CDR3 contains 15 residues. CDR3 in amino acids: CASSEAEGFVYEQYF. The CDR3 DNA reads TGTGCCAGCAGTGAAGCTGAGGGATTTGTCTACGAGCAGTACTTC.

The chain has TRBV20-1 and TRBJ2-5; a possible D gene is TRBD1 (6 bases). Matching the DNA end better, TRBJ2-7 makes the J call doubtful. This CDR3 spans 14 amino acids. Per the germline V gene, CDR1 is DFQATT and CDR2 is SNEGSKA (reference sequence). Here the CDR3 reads CSARNREGRYEQYF. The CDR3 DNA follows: TGCAGTGCTAGAAACAGGGAAGGCCGATACGAGCAGTACTTC.

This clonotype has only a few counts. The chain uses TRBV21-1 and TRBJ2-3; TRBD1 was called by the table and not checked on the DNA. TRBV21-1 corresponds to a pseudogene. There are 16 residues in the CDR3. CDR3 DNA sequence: TGTGCCAGCAGCAAACGGGCCCAACATCGCCCCCATACGCAGTATTTT. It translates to CASSKRAQHRPHTQYF.

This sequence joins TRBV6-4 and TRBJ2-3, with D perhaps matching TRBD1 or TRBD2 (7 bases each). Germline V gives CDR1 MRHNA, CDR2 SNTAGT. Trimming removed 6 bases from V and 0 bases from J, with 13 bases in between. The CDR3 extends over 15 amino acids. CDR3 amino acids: CASRRQGGSTDTQYF. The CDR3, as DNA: TGTGCCAGCAGGAGACAGGGAGGGAGCACAGATACGCAGTATTTT.

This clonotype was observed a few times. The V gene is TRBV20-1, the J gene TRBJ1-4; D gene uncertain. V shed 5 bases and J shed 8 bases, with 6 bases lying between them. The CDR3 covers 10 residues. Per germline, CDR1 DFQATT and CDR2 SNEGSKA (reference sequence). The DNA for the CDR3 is TGCAGTGCTTCGAAAGAAAAACTGTTTTTT. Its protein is CSASKEKLFF.

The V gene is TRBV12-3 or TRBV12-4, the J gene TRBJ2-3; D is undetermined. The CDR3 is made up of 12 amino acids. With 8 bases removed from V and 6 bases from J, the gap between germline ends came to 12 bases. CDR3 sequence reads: CASVWESDTQYF. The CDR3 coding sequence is TGTGCCAGCGTATGGGAATCGGATACGCAGTATTTT.